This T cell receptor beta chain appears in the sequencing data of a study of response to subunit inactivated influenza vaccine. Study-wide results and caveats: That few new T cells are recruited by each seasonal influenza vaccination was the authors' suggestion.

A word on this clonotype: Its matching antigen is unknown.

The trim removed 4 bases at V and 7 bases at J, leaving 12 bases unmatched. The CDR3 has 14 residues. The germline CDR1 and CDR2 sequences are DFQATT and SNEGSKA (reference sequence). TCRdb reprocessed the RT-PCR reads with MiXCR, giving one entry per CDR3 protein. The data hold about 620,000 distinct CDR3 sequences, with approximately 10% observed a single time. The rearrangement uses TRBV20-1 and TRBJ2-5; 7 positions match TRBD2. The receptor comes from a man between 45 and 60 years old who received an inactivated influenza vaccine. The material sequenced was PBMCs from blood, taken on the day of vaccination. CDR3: CSANEWGGSGTQYF. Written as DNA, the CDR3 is TGCAGTGCTAACGAGTGGGGGGGGTCGGGGACCCAGTACTTC.